A selection of T cell receptor beta chains follows, all from one sample in a study of identical twins. TCRdb analysed the 5' RACE reads with MiXCR anew, one entry per CDR3 protein. There are 300,000 to 400,000 distinct CDR3 sequences in the sample; 7% to 9.5% occur only once, and approximately 8.9% lies in the top ten. Sequenced sample: naive T cells sorted from blood. All receptors come from a woman aged 50 to 60 in good health. Both conserved end residues are part of each CDR3. A D gene is named only where the DNA matches it firmly. Where a row states a size, it is once, few, many or the class of an expanded clone; other rows omit it.

V	size	J	D	CDR3	DNA
TRBV7-6	-	TRBJ2-5	TRBD2	CASSGGSSPGGRSETQYF	TGTGCCAGCAGTGGGGGATCGAGCCCGGGAGGGAGGTCAGAGACCCAGTACTTC
TRBV24-1	-	TRBJ1-2	-	CATSDKHQGSNGYTF	TGTGCCACCAGTGATAAACATCAGGGAAGTAATGGCTACACCTTC
TRBV20-1	-	TRBJ2-2	TRBD2	CSAGSGRASGELFF	TGCAGTGCTGGTAGCGGGAGGGCCTCCGGGGAGCTGTTTTTT
TRBV27	-	TRBJ2-6	-	CASRGGGRPSGANVLTF	TGTGCCAGCAGGGGTGGGGGGCGCCCCTCTGGGGCCAACGTCCTGACTTTC
TRBV15	-	TRBJ2-3	-	CATSRLGDTDTQYF	TGTGCCACCAGCAGACTTGGGGACACAGATACGCAGTATTTT
TRBV6-5	many	TRBJ2-1	-	CASSLGSSGTYNEQFF	TGTGCCAGCAGTTTGGGATCGAGCGGAACCTACAATGAGCAGTTCTTC
TRBV9	few	TRBJ1-2	TRBD1	CASTGQGRSNYGYTF	TGTGCCAGCACCGGACAGGGGAGGTCTAACTATGGCTACACCTTC
TRBV19	-	TRBJ2-1	-	CASSPGAGVRNEQFF	TGTGCCAGTAGTCCAGGGGCGGGAGTGCGGAATGAGCAGTTCTTC
TRBV3-1	-	TRBJ2-2	TRBD2	CASSHDGGILAGLNTGELFF	TGTGCCAGCAGCCACGATGGGGGGATTCTAGCGGGACTGAACACCGGGGAGCTGTTTTTT
TRBV7-9	-	TRBJ1-4	TRBD1	CASSFTGTGDLEKLFF	TGTGCCAGCAGCTTTACCGGGACAGGGGATCTTGAAAAACTGTTTTTT
TRBV7-2	-	TRBJ1-1	-	CASSSYGTIPNTEAFF	TGTGCCAGCAGCTCATACGGGACAATCCCCAACACTGAAGCTTTCTTT
TRBV6-5	-	TRBJ1-4	-	CASTPTRTSNEKLFF	TGTGCCAGCACCCCAACGAGGACATCTAATGAAAAACTGTTTTTT
TRBV20-1	-	TRBJ2-5	-	CSTRGEVQETQYF	TGCAGTACTAGGGGGGAGGTCCAAGAGACCCAGTACTTC
TRBV29-1	-	TRBJ2-1	-	CSVDRSNEQFF	TGCAGCGTTGACCGAAGCAATGAGCAGTTCTTC
TRBV5-1	few	TRBJ1-1	TRBD1	CASSLGQGMHTEAFF	TGCGCCAGCAGCTTGGGACAGGGGATGCACACTGAAGCTTTCTTT
TRBV2	-	TRBJ2-7	-	CASTEYRVGGYEQYF	TGTGCCAGTACGGAGTACCGGGTAGGGGGATACGAGCAGTACTTC